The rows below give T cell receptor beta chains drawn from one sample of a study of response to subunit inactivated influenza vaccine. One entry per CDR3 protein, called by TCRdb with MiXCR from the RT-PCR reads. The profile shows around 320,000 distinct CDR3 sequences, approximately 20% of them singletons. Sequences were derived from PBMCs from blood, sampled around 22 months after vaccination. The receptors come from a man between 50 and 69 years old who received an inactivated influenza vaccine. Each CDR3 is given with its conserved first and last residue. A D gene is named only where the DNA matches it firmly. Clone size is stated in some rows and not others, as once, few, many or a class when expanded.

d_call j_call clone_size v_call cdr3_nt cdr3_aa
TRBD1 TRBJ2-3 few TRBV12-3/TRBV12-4 TGTGCCAGCAGTCCTGGACAGGGGGATGGAGGGGATACGCAGTATTTT CASSPGQGDGGDTQYF
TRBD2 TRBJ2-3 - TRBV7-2 TGTGCCAGCACCGTTATAGCGGGGGGGGGCACAGATACGCAGTATTTT CASTVIAGGGTDTQYF
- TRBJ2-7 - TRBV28 TGTGCCAGCAGGGGGGACTTCCAAAGCTCCTACGAGCAGTACTTC CASRGDFQSSYEQYF
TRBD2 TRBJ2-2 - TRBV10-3 TGTGCCATCAGTGATCGACTAGCGGGAGGATCCGGGGAGCTGTTTTTT CAISDRLAGGSGELFF
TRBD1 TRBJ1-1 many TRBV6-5 TGTGCCAGCAGTTACCGGGACAGTATAGCTGAAGCTTTCTTT CASSYRDSIAEAFF
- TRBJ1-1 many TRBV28 TGTGCCAGCAGGGCCGGGCCCTCGAACACTGAAGCTTTCTTT CASRAGPSNTEAFF
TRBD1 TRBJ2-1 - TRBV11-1 TGTGCCAGCAGCTTTTTCCCGGGACAGGGAGGCAATGAGCAGTTCTTC CASSFFPGQGGNEQFF
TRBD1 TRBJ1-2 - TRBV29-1 TGCAGCGTGGGGACAGGGCCGTCCTATGGCTACACCTTC CSVGTGPSYGYTF
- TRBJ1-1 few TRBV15 TGTGCCACCAGCAGGCCCCACGGGGTTGAAGCTTTCTTT CATSRPHGVEAFF
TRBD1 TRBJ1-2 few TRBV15 TGTGCCACCAGCAGAGATCTGGACAGGGCTTATGGCTACACCTTC CATSRDLDRAYGYTF
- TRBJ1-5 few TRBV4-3 TGCGCCAGCCACCGGGACTCCCCAGGGAGCAATCAGCCCCAGCATTTT CASHRDSPGSNQPQHF
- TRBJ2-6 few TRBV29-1 TGCAGCGTTGCCGGCTCTGGGGCCAACGTCCTGACTTTC CSVAGSGANVLTF
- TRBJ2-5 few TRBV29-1 TGCAGCGTTGAGAGGGCAGGGGCATCAGAGACCCAGTACTTC CSVERAGASETQYF
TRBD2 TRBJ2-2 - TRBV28 TGTGCCAGCAGCCACCTCCAACTAGCGGGAGGGAACACCGGGGAGCTGTTTTTT CASSHLQLAGGNTGELFF
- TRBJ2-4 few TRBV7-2 TGTGCCAGCAGCTTAGCTACCTTAGCCAAAAACATTCAGTACTTC CASSLATLAKNIQYF
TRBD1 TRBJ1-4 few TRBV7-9 TGTGCCAGCAGCCTCAGTCCCGGGACAGGGGGCCAGGAGGAAAAACTGTTTTTT CASSLSPGTGGQEEKLFF
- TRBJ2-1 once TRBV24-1 TGTGCCACCAGTGGGCCTTTGCGGGGAGACAATGAGCAGTTCTTC CATSGPLRGDNEQFF
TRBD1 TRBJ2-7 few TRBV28 TGTGCCAGCAGTTTTCCGGACAGGGGGCTTTACGAGCAGTACTTC CASSFPDRGLYEQYF
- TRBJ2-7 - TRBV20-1 TGCAGTGCTAGTCGCGTCTACGAGCAGTACTTC CSASRVYEQYF
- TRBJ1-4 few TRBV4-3 TGCGCCAGCAGCCAATCCCCCGGTAGGGGTGCTGAAAAACTGTTTTTT CASSQSPGRGAEKLFF
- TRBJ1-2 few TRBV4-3 TGCGCCAGCAGCGCCGACAGAAGCTATGGCTACACCTTC CASSADRSYGYTF
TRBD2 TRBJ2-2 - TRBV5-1 TGCGCCAGCAGCTGGCTAGCGGGAACCGGGGAGCTGTTTTTT CASSWLAGTGELFF
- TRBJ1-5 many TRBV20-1 TGCAGTGCCCAAACGTATAGCAATCAGCCCCAGCATTTT CSAQTYSNQPQHF